The clone carrying this T cell receptor beta chain appeared once. This specimen comes from a study of blood T cell repertoires in COVID-19. The data were produced by immunoSEQ multiplex PCR, yet TCRdb's version contains in-frame clones alone and is incomplete. Altogether around 25,000 clones are present, about 90% being singletons, with the ten largest covering over 25%. Material for sequencing was peripheral blood. This TCR came from a human donor with active COVID-19. The donor label of this sample is uncertain.

The CDR3 protein is CASSGGQGTGELFF. For the CDR3, the DNA is TGCGCCAGCAGCGGGGGACAGGGGACCGGGGAGCTGTTTTTT. The rearrangement links TRBV5-1 to TRBJ2-2; 10 nucleotides agree with TRBD1. V trimming: 4 bases; J trimming: 5 bases; junction bases outside the gene matches: 2. The germline V gene encodes CDR1 SGHRS and CDR2 YFSETQ. The CDR3 is 14 amino acids.